The 15 T cell receptor beta chains presented below share a single source sample, sequenced in a study of CD8 T cells in ankylosing spondylitis. TCRdb itself ran the 5' RACE reads through MiXCR, one entry per CDR3 protein. The sample has a few hundred thousand distinct CDR3 sequences; approximately 20% are singletons. Sequencing was done on a sample of blood, either unsorted or a sorted T cell fraction (not recorded which). These TCRs come from a male donor with ankylosing spondylitis or in good health (not recorded which).

The chain combines TRBV7-9 with TRBJ2-7; D is ambiguous. V lost 5 bases to trimming and J lost 5 bases, with 16 bases between them. The germline V gene encodes CDR1 SEHNR and CDR2 FQNEAQ (reference sequence). CDR3 size: 14 residues. The CDR3 sequence: CASSGLRRPDEQYF. The CDR3 DNA reads as TGTGCCAGCAGCGGGTTAAGGAGACCCGACGAGCAGTACTTC.

The chain couples TRBV6-4 to TRBJ2-3; 10 bases fit TRBD2. V was pared by 5 bases and J by 7 bases, with 6 bases of the junction left unmatched. This CDR3 is built from 14 residues. Germline V CDR1 and CDR2: MRHNA, SNTAGT. The CDR3 is CASSQAGGKYTQYF. CDR3 coding DNA: TGTGCCAGCAGTCAAGCGGGGGGGAAATATACGCAGTATTTT.

V is TRBV4-1 and J is TRBJ2-1; D unresolved. Germline V gene sequence: CDR1 MGHRA, CDR2 YSYEKL. The CDR3 is 15 residues long. Trimming pared 0 bases from V and 6 bases from J, leaving 12 bases between. The CDR3 spells CASSQEGWAFNEQFF. DNA for the CDR3: TGCGCCAGCAGCCAAGAAGGGTGGGCCTTCAATGAGCAGTTCTTC.

Worth noting for this clonotype: Sequence at one end of the junction differs from germline and may be a read error. J is TRBJ2-4 and V is TRBV7-9; TRBD2 matches at 11 bases. This CDR3 region has 17 residues. Germline CDR1 and CDR2: SEHNR and FQNEAQ (reference sequence). CDR3 DNA sequence: TGTGCCAGCAGCTCGGGACTAGCGGACCTAGCCAACAACATTCAGTACTTC. This gives the protein CASSSGLADLANNIQYF. Full variable domain (outside the CDR3, taken from reference TRBV7-9 and TRBJ2-4): DTGVSQNPRHKITKRGQNVTFRCDPISEHNRLYWYRQTLGQGPEFLTYFQNEAQLEKSRLLSDRFSAERPKGSFSTLEIQRTEQGDSAMYLCASSSGLADLANNIQYFGAGTRLSVL.

The sample holds many counts of this clonotype. The chain is built from TRBV14 and TRBJ1-2; D is unclear. V was trimmed by 1 base and J by 4 bases, leaving 13 bases between them. The CDR3 is made up of 15 amino acids. The germline V gene has CDR1 SGHDN and CDR2 FVKESK. The CDR3 reads CASSQVFGSSYGYTF. DNA of the CDR3: TGTGCCAGCAGCCAAGTTTTCGGGTCGAGCTATGGCTACACCTTC.

V usage is TRBV7-6 and J usage is TRBJ2-1, with 8 bases fitting TRBD1. The V segment lost 5 bases and the J segment 8 bases; nucleotides outside the gene matches: 8. This CDR3 has 14 amino acids. Germline CDR1 is SGHVS and CDR2 is FNYEAQ. The chain's CDR3 is CASSPRTGYYEQFF. In DNA, the CDR3 is TGTGCCAGCAGCCCCCGGACAGGGTATTATGAGCAGTTCTTC.

V is TRBV29-1 and J is TRBJ2-1, with 14 bases aligning to TRBD2. Losses at the gene ends were 6 bases for V and 4 bases for J; bases not matched to a gene: 14. Per the germline V gene, CDR1 is SQVTM and CDR2 is ANQGSEA. There are 18 residues in the CDR3. The CDR3 bases are TGCAGCGTCGTGGCCGGGACTAGCGGGGGCCAATCATACAATGAGCAGTTCTTC. Translating it yields CSVVAGTSGGQSYNEQFF.

V is TRBV7-9 and J is TRBJ2-1, with a possible D match to TRBD2 (5 bases). Trimming removed 4 bases at V and 6 bases at J, with 13 bases between. Germline CDR1 is SEHNR and CDR2 is FQNEAQ (reference sequence). The CDR3 has 14 amino acids. CDR3 in amino acids: CASSSQLGLNEQFF. CDR3 coding DNA: TGTGCCAGCAGCTCACAACTAGGTCTCAATGAGCAGTTCTTC.

This clonotype appeared many times. The chain uses TRBV29-1 and TRBJ2-6; D may be TRBD2 (6 bases). CDR1 SQVTM and CDR2 ANQGSEA come from the germline V gene. Trimming stripped 7 bases from V and 2 bases from J, with 15 bases between. The length of the CDR3 is 15 residues. The DNA of the CDR3 is TGCAGCGCCGAAGCCCCGGGGGCTGGGGCCAACGTCCTGACTTTC. Translation gives CSAEAPGAGANVLTF.

This clonotype was seen a few times. The chain has TRBV20-1 and TRBJ2-1, with D unresolved. Germline V CDR1 and CDR2: DFQATT, SNEGSKA (reference sequence). This CDR3 spans 11 amino acids. The V end was cut by 6 bases, the J end by 9 bases, with 12 bases between. The CDR3 protein is CSAPKKGEQFF. For the CDR3, the DNA is TGCAGTGCGCCGAAGAAGGGTGAGCAGTTCTTC.

The rearrangement links TRBV28 to TRBJ2-7; 9 bases agree with TRBD1. Germline assignment: CDR1 MDHEN and CDR2 SYDVKM. The junction had 8 bases not matched to a gene; V was cut back by 5 bases and J by 6 bases. The CDR3 has 14 amino acids. CDR3 nucleotides: TGTGCCAGCAGTACCCCAGGGACAGGGCGCGAGCAGTACTTC. Translating gives CASSTPGTGREQYF.

The chain links TRBV4-1 to TRBJ2-1; TRBD1 aligns across 9 bases. The trim removed 0 bases at V and 6 bases at J, leaving 6 bases unmatched. Germline-derived CDR1 and CDR2 are MGHRA and YSYEKL. The length of the CDR3 is 16 residues. DNA of the CDR3: TGCGCCAGCAGCCAAGAAGGGAAACAGGGGGCCAATGAGCAGTTCTTC. Its translation is CASSQEGKQGANEQFF.

The chain is built from TRBV5-1 and TRBJ2-2, with no clear D. V lost 0 bases, J lost 5 bases, and 8 bases lay in between. The length of the CDR3 is 14 residues. Germline V lookup: CDR1 SGHRS, CDR2 YFSETQ. CDR3 nucleotides: TGCGCCAGCAGCTTGGTTTGGCGAACCGGGGAGCTGTTTTTT. It specifies CASSLVWRTGELFF. Full variable domain (remainder filled in from reference TRBV5-1 and TRBJ2-2): KAGVTQTPRYLIKTRGQQVTLSCSPISGHRSVSWYQQTPGQGLQFLFEYFSETQRNKGNFPGRFSGRQFSNSRSEMNVSTLELGDSALYLCASSLVWRTGELFFGEGSRLTVL.

V and J are TRBV9 and TRBJ2-7; tentative D call: TRBD1 (6 bases). Germline loops: CDR1 SGDLS, CDR2 YYNGEE. The V gene lost 0 bases and the J gene lost 5 bases, with 18 bases spanning the gap. This CDR3 is 16 amino acids long. CDR3: CASSVGGTMGSDEQYF. The CDR3 nucleotides are TGTGCCAGCAGCGTAGGGGGGACAATGGGCTCAGACGAGCAGTACTTC.

The chain has TRBV30 and TRBJ2-3; D is undetermined. Trimming took off 2 bases at V and 6 bases at J, with 9 bases between the two ends. CDR3 length: 12 residues. CDR1 GTSNPN and CDR2 SVGIG come from the germline V gene (reference sequence). CDR3 in DNA: TGTGCCTGGAGTATAGACCGGGATACGCAGTATTTT. Translated, it gives CAWSIDRDTQYF.